This passage covers 8 T cell receptor beta chains from one sample sequenced in a study of Graves' ophthalmopathy and Graves' hyperthyroidism (dated by TCRdb to 2016 to 2018). The instrument was an Illumina HiSeq 2000. For repertoire sequencing, TCR beta CDR3 regions were amplified from RNA transcripts. The first round of RT-PCR was done with HTBI primers and the Qiagen OneStep RT-PCR kit, and was followed by a second round of multiplex PCR, then size selection and purification. TCRdb reprocessed the public reads (quality trimming at Q25 with fastp, clone calling with MiXCR) and kept in-frame beta chains. Each CDR3 protein appears once, grouped with its most common genes and DNA. Counted in this sample were a few hundred thousand distinct CDR3 sequences; approximately 18% of them appeared once. 2% to 3% of the sample rests with the top ten. The sequenced sample was peripheral blood. These receptors were taken from an adult woman with stable Graves' hyperthyroidism.

This clonotype was detected many times. This chain connects TRBV12-3 or TRBV12-4 to TRBJ2-7; 12 bases align to TRBD1. The CDR3 has 15 residues. J gave up 4 bases and V 7 bases, and 8 bases lay outside the gene matches. As DNA, the CDR3 is TGTGCCAGCAACCGGGGACAGGGGGCAGGATACGAGCAGTACTTC. This translates into CASNRGQGAGYEQYF.

This clonotype turned up a few times. A much larger clone differs from this one at a single base, so this may be a read error. The CDR3 coding sequence is TGTGCCAGCACTTTGGGACTAGCGGGATGGGAGACCCAGTACTTC. The encoded protein is CASTLGLAGWETQYF. The V gene is TRBV12-3 or TRBV12-4, the J gene TRBJ2-5; 13 bases agree with TRBD2. The CDR3 has 15 amino acids. V shed 7 bases, J shed 5 bases, and the junction held 7 bases outside the gene matches.

The chain combines TRBV14 with TRBJ1-6, with D maybe TRBD1 (5 bases). The V gene lost 5 bases and the J gene lost 9 bases, with 20 bases spanning the gap. CDR3 size: 16 residues. In germline, CDR1 is SGHDN, CDR2 FVKESK. The CDR3 sequence: CASSDEQGALGSPLHF. Here the CDR3 DNA reads TGTGCCAGCAGCGACGAGCAGGGTGCTTTGGGTTCACCCCTCCACTTT.

This clonotype has a count of ten or more. This chain uses TRBV6-2 or TRBV6-3 with TRBJ1-2; 9 bases match TRBD1. J gave up 8 bases and V 6 bases, and 7 bases lay outside the gene matches. Germline loops: CDR1 MNHEY, CDR2 SVGEGT. The CDR3 is 13 residues long. CDR3 residues: CASRPGTGNGYTF. In DNA form, the CDR3 reads TGTGCCAGCAGACCTGGGACAGGGAACGGCTACACCTTC.

The gene calls are TRBV6-1 and TRBJ2-7; 8 nucleotides line up with TRBD2. Germline values: CDR1 MNHNS, CDR2 SASEGT. The CDR3 runs to 14 residues. Trimming at V came to 5 bases and at J to 5 bases, leaving 8 bases not matched to a gene. This chain's CDR3 is CASSSGGRFDEQYF. In DNA form, the CDR3 reads TGTGCCAGCAGTAGTGGCGGGAGGTTCGACGAGCAGTACTTC.

The gene calls are TRBV7-2 and TRBJ1-6, with D maybe TRBD1 (5 bases). Germline CDR1 and CDR2: SGHTA and FQGNSA. This CDR3 contains 14 residues. With 1 base removed from V and 9 bases from J, the gap between germline ends came to 10 bases. In DNA form, the CDR3 reads TGTGCCAGCAGCTTAGTCCCAAGGGGTTCACCCCTCCACTTT. This gives the protein CASSLVPRGSPLHF.

This clonotype was picked up many times. This rearrangement joins TRBV7-2 to TRBJ2-7, with D possibly matching TRBD2 (5 bases). Germline CDR1 is SGHTA and CDR2 is FQGNSA. V was shortened by 4 bases and J by 3 bases, with 16 bases between the two germline ends. This CDR3 contains 15 residues. As DNA, the CDR3 is TGTGCCAGCAGCTGGAACGGCTGGGGAGACTACGAGCAGTACTTC. This codes for CASSWNGWGDYEQYF.

This clonotype appeared many times. This chain connects TRBV7-9 to TRBJ2-7; D is unclear. The V end lost 2 bases, the J end lost 0 bases, and 11 bases lay between the germline ends. The germline CDR1 and CDR2 sequences are SEHNR and FQNEAQ (reference sequence). The CDR3 spans 15 residues. The CDR3 protein is CASSLSGSPSYEQYF. The DNA for the CDR3 is TGTGCCAGCAGCTTATCCGGTTCGCCCTCCTACGAGCAGTACTTC.